One TCR beta chain is described in this entry. This receptor's antigen is unknown. The input lacks base qualities; no much larger clone sits a single base away. Using the deep immunoSEQ assay, TCR CDR3 regions were amplified from genomic DNA by multiplex PCR. For each cell subset, the extracted genomic DNA was distributed evenly across all wells of several immunoSEQ 96-well plates, and each plate served as one replicate. For sorted subsets, roughly 200 ng of genomic DNA, equivalent to 25,000 to 35,000 T cell genomes, went into each replicate PCR. Purified libraries were measured with a Qubit 3.0 fluorometer, size-checked on a Bioanalyzer 2100, and measured again with the KAPA Library Quantification kit. Every immunoSEQ 96-well plate was sequenced on a dedicated single-read 150-cycle Illumina NextSeq 550 flow cell. As for how the authors treated the data: Because only junctional sequences without quality scores were contained in the immunoSEQ output, filtering matching that applied to full-length reads could not be performed. To assign V/J genes and CDR3, sequences were annotated against IMGT germline references using PyIR, a Python wrapper for IgBLAST v1.9. Reads were filtered out if the reads had weak V/J assignments (E-value above 1e-6), no CDR3, stop codons, out-of-frame junctions, or ambiguous translated residues. V3J clonotypes were defined as sequences sharing an identical inferred V gene, J gene, and CDR3 amino acid sequence. To compute the percentage overlap between repertoires, the number of shared unique clonotypes was divided by the size of the smaller repertoire. Repertoire richness was assessed with RTK rarefaction, the Chao1 estimator, and Recon v2.1 estimates of unobserved clonotypes. Generation probabilities for all TCRbeta clonotypes obtained by the gDNA method from a handful of donors were computed using OLGA. TCRdb obtained this table from immuneACCESS and retained in-frame rearrangements with V and J assigned. These tables miss some clones; where compared with another copy, unresolved V genes account for less than half of the shortfall, and the remainder is unexplained. V and J calls and clone size are given by that table; D and trimming were obtained from the DNA. Counted in this sample were about 820,000 clones; more than 85% of them appeared once. The ten largest clones represent approximately 25% of the sample.

The junction shows trimming of 3 bases on V and 4 bases on J, and the gene matches do not reach 3 bases of it. The CDR3, cysteine through phenylalanine, is 15 amino acids long. Left in the record is the CDR3 DNA by itself, 45 bases read in frame from the first base. For CDR1 and CDR2, the germline V gene lists MNHNS and SASEGT. CD8 naive samples consisted of CD45RO-negative cells that were positively selected for CCR7, yielding a CD45RA+CCR7+ population without TemRA cells. Healthy HIV-negative adults with no recently reported acute infections or vaccinations were included as donors. All donors were Caucasian adults living in Nashville, Tennessee, USA. Blood was obtained by leukapheresis, after which PBMCs were separated by Ficoll-Histopaque density gradient centrifugation and cryopreserved in liquid nitrogen vapor phase. Purity and quantity of every magnetically sorted T cell population were checked by analytical flow cytometry. From each sorted fraction, genomic DNA was isolated and quantified by UV absorbance on a Nanodrop 2000c.

This entry comes from a study of shared clonotypes between healthy human individuals (dated by TCRdb to 2018 to 2020). General notes on the study: A couple of women and a few men aged 18 to 49 years were included in the cohort. Blood TCR repertoires of roughly five healthy adults were deeply sequenced to estimate repertoire size and the extent of clonotype sharing between individuals. Leukapheresis yielded between about 0.94 and 10 billion PBMCs per donor. For each donor, CD4 naive and CD4 memory were each run on three plates, CD8 naive on two plates, and CD8 memory on one plate. Libraries were prepared and TCR repertoires were sequenced by different laboratories using diverse techniques, in order to increase sequencing depth and limit assay-specific biases.

The paper as a whole reports these results and caveats: Estimated clonotype richness was generally larger for naive than for memory subsets. Based on pairwise subsampling, the degree of clonotype sharing among donors was expected to be affected by sequencing depth. About 5% of naive CD4, around 3.6% of naive CD8, 2.3% of memory CD4, and about 0.4% of memory CD8 clonotypes were shared across several donors. Compared with non-shared clonotypes, the clonotypes found in all four sorted-subset donors had higher generation probabilities. The small number of donors limited the genetic and exposure-history diversity represented. Sampling was limited to blood, and TCR repertoires in tissue likely differ from TCR repertoires in blood. Rarefaction of sorted-subset datasets indicated incomplete sequencing despite the large sequencing depth.

The chain uses TRBV6-1 and TRBJ1-5; the central 10 bases match TRBD1. Sequenced input: naive CD8+ T cells sorted from blood. Sample cell subset or site, as interpreted from the label and publication: CD45RA+CCR7+. This receptor was identified in a man aged 30 to 39 in good health. This receptor has the CDR3 CASSEWDRGNQPQHF. Read as DNA, the sequence is TGTGCCAGCAGTGAGTGGGACAGGGGTAATCAGCCCCAGCATTTT.